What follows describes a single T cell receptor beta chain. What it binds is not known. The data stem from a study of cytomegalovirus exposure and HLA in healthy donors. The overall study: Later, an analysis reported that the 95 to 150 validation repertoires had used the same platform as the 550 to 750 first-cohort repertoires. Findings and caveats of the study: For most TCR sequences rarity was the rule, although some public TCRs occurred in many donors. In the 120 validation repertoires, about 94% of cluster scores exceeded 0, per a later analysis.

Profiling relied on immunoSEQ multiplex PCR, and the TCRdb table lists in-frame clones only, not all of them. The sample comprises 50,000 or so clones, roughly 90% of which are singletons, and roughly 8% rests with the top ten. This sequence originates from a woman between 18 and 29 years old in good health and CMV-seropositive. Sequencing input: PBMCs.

In nucleotides, the CDR3 is TGTGCCAGCAGTATACAGGGGTCGGGGCAGTTCTTC. Its protein is CASSIQGSGQFF. The rearrangement joins TRBV27 to TRBJ2-1, with 7 bases aligning to TRBD1. The length of the CDR3 is 12 residues. CDR1 and CDR2 (germline): MNHEY, SMNVEV (reference sequence). The junction had 7 bases not matched to a gene; V was cut back by 5 bases and J by 12 bases.